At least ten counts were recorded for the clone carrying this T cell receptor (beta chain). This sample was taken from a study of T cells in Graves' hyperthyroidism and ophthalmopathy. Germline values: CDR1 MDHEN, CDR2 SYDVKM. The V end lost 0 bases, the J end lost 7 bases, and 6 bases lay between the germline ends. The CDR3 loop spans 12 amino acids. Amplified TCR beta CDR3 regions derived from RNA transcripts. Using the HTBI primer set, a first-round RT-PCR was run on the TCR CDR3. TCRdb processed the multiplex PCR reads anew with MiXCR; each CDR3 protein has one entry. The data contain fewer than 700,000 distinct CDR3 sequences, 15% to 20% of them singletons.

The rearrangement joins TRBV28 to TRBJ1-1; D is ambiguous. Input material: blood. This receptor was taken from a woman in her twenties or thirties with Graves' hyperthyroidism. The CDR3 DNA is TGTGCCAGCAGTTTATGGGGTATTGAAGCTTTCTTT. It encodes CASSLWGIEAFF.